The next 29 T cell receptor beta chains were all read from a single sample in a study of human T cells and chemical hapten exposure. The time point is: patch test 1, 2 weeks after DPC sensitization. Documented treatment: therapeutic diphenylcyclopropenone sensitization with weekly scalp DPC. TCRdb itself ran the RACE reads through MiXCR, one entry per CDR3 protein. The sample has tens of thousands of distinct CDR3 sequences; approximately 9.4% are singletons. The specimen was whole blood, collected in connection with sensitization to the hapten diphenylcyclopropenone (DPC). The receptors were gathered from a woman aged 40 to 50 with alopecia areata. Some clones in this sample may be carry-over from other donors' samples.

The sample holds many counts of this clonotype. This chain's CDR3 is CASQDGELFF. The CDR3, as DNA: TGTGCCAGCCAGGACGGGGAGCTGTTTTTT. This sequence joins TRBV12-3 or TRBV12-4 and TRBJ2-2; D gene uncertain. The V gene lost 8 bases and the J gene lost 7 bases, with 5 bases spanning the gap. The CDR3 has 10 residues.

This clonotype was counted ten times or more. For the CDR3, the DNA is TGTGCCAGCAGCTTAGCTAGCGGGGGGAACGAGCAGTACTTC. Translation: CASSLASGGNEQYF. The chain uses TRBV7-6 and TRBJ2-7; TRBD2 matches at 10 bases. CDR1 and CDR2 from the germline V gene are SGHVS and FNYEAQ. CDR3 size: 14 residues. J lost 5 bases, V lost 0 bases, and 1 base had no gene match.

This clonotype has at least ten counts. V usage is TRBV6-2 or TRBV6-3 and J usage is TRBJ2-1; 7 nucleotides align to TRBD2. Per germline, CDR1 MNHEY and CDR2 SVGEGT. After removal of 2 bases from V and 6 bases from J, the junction contained 7 bases not matched to a gene. CDR3 size: 15 residues. CDR3 in DNA: TGTGCCAGCAGTTACCGGGCGGGACTAATCAATGAGCAGTTCTTC. Translating gives CASSYRAGLINEQFF.

In this sample, this clonotype turned up many times. For the CDR3, the DNA is TGTGCCAGCTACGGCGGGGGGGCCTACAATGAGCAGTTCTTC. This encodes CASYGGGAYNEQFF. The chain carries TRBV7-9 and TRBJ2-1; the match to TRBD2 covers 9 bases. The CDR3 is 14 residues long. In germline, CDR1 is SEHNR, CDR2 FQNEAQ (reference sequence). With V trimmed by 8 bases and J by 2 bases, 4 bases remained unmatched. Filled out from reference TRBV7-9 and TRBJ2-1, the complete variable domain reads DTGVSQNPRHKITKRGQNVTFRCDPISEHNRLYWYRQTLGQGPEFLTYFQNEAQLEKSRLLSDRFSAERPKGSFSTLEIQRTEQGDSAMYLCASYGGGAYNEQFFGPGTRLTVL.

This clonotype has at least ten counts. The chain is built from TRBV6-2 or TRBV6-3 and TRBJ1-6; D is undetermined. The V gene lost 3 bases and the J gene lost 10 bases, with 10 bases spanning the gap. This CDR3 is built from 13 residues. Germline V gives CDR1 MNHEY, CDR2 SVGEGT. The CDR3 region is CASSYDDESPLHF. For the CDR3, the DNA is TGTGCCAGCAGTTATGACGATGAATCACCCCTCCACTTT.

This clonotype was found many times. The J gene is TRBJ2-1, the V gene TRBV29-1; TRBD1 matches 8 bases. Germline V gene data show CDR1 as SQVTM and CDR2 as ANQGSEA. CDR3 length: 14 amino acids. The trim removed 7 bases at V and 10 bases at J, leaving 15 bases unmatched. The CDR3 reads CSGDPGNRGEEQFF. The CDR3 DNA follows: TGCAGCGGGGACCCGGGGAACAGGGGGGAAGAGCAGTTCTTC.

This clonotype was counted at least ten times. This chain joins TRBV6-5 and TRBJ2-5; weak D call: TRBD2 (5 bases). Germline V gives CDR1 MNHEY, CDR2 SVGAGI. This CDR3 has 15 residues. V dropped 7 bases and J dropped 2 bases, with 17 bases sitting between them. For the CDR3, the DNA is TGTGCCAGCACCTTAGACTATGGGGATCAAGAGACCCAGTACTTC. It is translated as CASTLDYGDQETQYF.

The sample holds many counts of this clonotype. This sequence joins TRBV12-3 or TRBV12-4 and TRBJ1-5; a weak D match, TRBD1 (5 bases). V was trimmed by 3 bases and J by 3 bases, leaving 18 bases between them. The CDR3 consists of 17 residues. The CDR3 nucleotides are TGTGCCAGCAGTTTGGGATGGGGGGACGGCTTCAATCAGCCCCAGCATTTT. Residues: CASSLGWGDGFNQPQHF.

This clonotype has at least ten counts. The CDR3 DNA follows: TGTGCCAGCACCAGACGGGGACAGACGGATTATGGCTACACCTTC. Encoded protein: CASTRRGQTDYGYTF. This chain links TRBV6-2 or TRBV6-3 with TRBJ1-2; 7 bases map to TRBD1. The germline gives CDR1 MNHEY, CDR2 SVGEGT. V lost 7 bases to trimming and J lost 5 bases; unmatched junction nucleotides: 13. CDR3 length equals 15 residues.

This clonotype has ten or more counts. The V and J genes are TRBV6-5 and TRBJ2-7, with D unclear. The germline V and J ends were trimmed by 0 bases and 1 base, with 4 bases remaining between them. From germline, CDR1 is MNHEY and CDR2 SVGAGI. This CDR3 spans 13 amino acids. CDR3 sequence reads: CASSYSRSYEQYF. For the CDR3, the DNA is TGTGCCAGCAGTTACTCCCGGTCCTACGAGCAGTACTTC.

Ten or more counts support this clonotype. The J gene is TRBJ2-1, the V gene TRBV7-2, with D uncertain. V gave up 5 bases and J gave up 0 bases, with 11 bases separating them. The length of the CDR3 is 15 residues. Germline CDR1 reads SGHTA; CDR2 reads FQGNSA. CDR3 bases: TGTGCCAGCAGCGTCACTGCCAGCTCCTACAATGAGCAGTTCTTC. Translation gives CASSVTASSYNEQFF.

A word on this clonotype: The germline gene is not matched at one end of the junction; a read error may be the cause. The chain links TRBV12-3 or TRBV12-4 to TRBJ1-5; TRBD1 might be the D (6 bases). The CDR3 has 15 residues. CDR3 sequence reads: CTSSLQDSPNQPQHF. CDR3 bases: TGTACCAGCAGTTTACAGGACAGCCCTAATCAGCCCCAGCATTTC.

This clonotype was seen repeatedly, ten times or more. The chain combines TRBV7-2 with TRBJ2-5, with D unclear. The V end was cut by 5 bases, the J end by 4 bases, with 14 bases between. Germline V gene sequence: CDR1 SGHTA, CDR2 FQGNSA. The CDR3 consists of 14 residues. The CDR3 spells CASSPRVLRETQYF. The CDR3 DNA reads TGTGCCAGCAGCCCCCGAGTCCTCCGAGAGACCCAGTACTTC.

This clonotype came up many times. This chain connects TRBV9 to TRBJ2-1; 11 nucleotides line up with TRBD2. V lost 2 bases to trimming and J lost 7 bases; unmatched junction nucleotides: 5. CDR1 is SGDLS, CDR2 YYNGEE, per germline. The CDR3 is 15 amino acids. CDR3 residues: CASSVSGGAINEQFF. CDR3 DNA: TGTGCCAGCAGCGTTAGCGGGGGGGCCATTAATGAGCAGTTCTTC.

This clonotype was recorded many times. V gene TRBV11-2 combines with J gene TRBJ2-7; D not certain. The V gene lost 5 bases and the J gene lost 3 bases, with 11 bases spanning the gap. The germline CDR1 and CDR2 sequences are SGHAT and FQNNGV. CDR3 size: 13 residues. CDR3 protein: CASSPYGYYEQYF. DNA for the CDR3: TGTGCCAGCAGCCCCTATGGGTACTACGAGCAGTACTTC.

This clonotype was observed a few times. The chain uses TRBV2 and TRBJ1-6; D unclear. Between the trimmed V and J ends, which lost 4 bases and 13 bases, there was a span of 11 bases. The CDR3 has 12 residues. The germline V gene encodes CDR1 SNHLY and CDR2 FYNNEI. CDR3 DNA sequence: TGTGCCAGCAGTGTCGTATCGGGCCCCCTCCACTTT. This codes for CASSVVSGPLHF.

The chain employs TRBV7-9 and TRBJ2-7; D gene uncertain. Trimming left V 5 bases short and J 3 bases short, with 20 bases between. CDR3 size: 16 residues. CDR1 and CDR2 (germline): SEHNR, FQNEAQ (reference sequence). The CDR3 spells CASSPPSSRTNYEQYF. The CDR3 DNA reads TGTGCCAGCAGCCCCCCGTCCTCCCGAACTAACTACGAGCAGTACTTC.

The chain carries TRBV2 and TRBJ2-5; 8 nucleotides agree with TRBD2. V was pared by 7 bases and J by 1 base, with 17 bases of the junction left unmatched. The CDR3 runs 18 residues. Germline V gene lookup returns CDR1 SNHLY and CDR2 FYNNEI. Here the CDR3 reads CASTTGTSWPPVQETQYF. In nucleotides, the CDR3 is TGTGCCAGCACGACGGGGACTAGTTGGCCTCCCGTCCAAGAGACCCAGTACTTC.

This clonotype has more than one count but fewer than ten. V and J are TRBV24-1 and TRBJ1-2; D not resolved. V lost 1 base to trimming and J lost 8 bases, with 7 bases between them. Looked up from germline, CDR1 is KGHDR and CDR2 is SFDVKD. The CDR3 totals 12 residues. CDR3 in DNA: TGTGCCACCAGTGATTTATCGGTCGGCTACACCTTC. It specifies CATSDLSVGYTF.

This chain connects TRBV6-6 to TRBJ1-6; 7 bases align to TRBD1. This CDR3 has 17 residues. The ends lost 5 bases at V and 4 bases at J; junction bases unmatched: 11. The germline V gene has CDR1 MNHNY and CDR2 SVGAGI (reference sequence). CDR3: CASSQDRDSLYNSPLHF. CDR3 nucleotides: TGTGCCAGCAGTCAAGACCGGGACAGTCTTTATAATTCACCCCTCCACTTT.

This clonotype has at least ten counts. V gene TRBV12-3 or TRBV12-4 combines with J gene TRBJ1-1; perhaps TRBD1 as D (5 bases). Trimming shortened V by 3 bases and J by 1 base, and 12 bases separated the two germline ends. The CDR3 sequence is 15 residues long. CDR3 loop: CASSFSGRENTEAFF. CDR3 in DNA: TGTGCCAGCAGTTTTTCGGGACGGGAGAACACTGAAGCTTTCTTT.

This clonotype has at least ten counts. The chain joins TRBV18 to TRBJ1-4; D remains ambiguous. Germline CDR1 reads KGHSH; CDR2 reads LQKENI. Trimming took off 1 base at V and 3 bases at J, with 9 bases between the two ends. The length of the CDR3 is 15 residues. CDR3 residues: CASSPQERPNEKLFF. Written as DNA, the CDR3 is TGTGCCAGCTCACCACAGGAGCGGCCTAATGAAAAACTGTTTTTT.

The sample holds many counts of this clonotype. V is TRBV20-1 and J is TRBJ1-2; 7 bases agree with TRBD1. The CDR3 spans 13 residues. V shed 6 bases and J 3 bases; nucleotides not matched to a gene: 7. Germline CDR1 and CDR2: DFQATT and SNEGSKA (reference sequence). For the CDR3, the DNA is TGCAGTGCGCGAAGAGGGGGCGACTATGGCTACACCTTC. Translation: CSARRGGDYGYTF.

This clonotype has a count of ten or more. The chain employs TRBV3-1 and TRBJ1-5; D ambiguous. There are 17 residues in the CDR3. The V and J ends lost 4 bases and 1 base respectively, with 17 bases between them. CDR1 is LGHDT and CDR2 is YNNKEL in the germline V gene (reference sequence). Here the CDR3 DNA reads TGTGCCAGCAGCCCCTCAGGAGCCTCGGAGAGCAATCAGCCCCAGCATTTT. This sequence encodes CASSPSGASESNQPQHF.

This clonotype turned up a few times. The chain combines TRBV7-6 with TRBJ1-2; no clear D. The CDR3 covers 16 residues. Germline V lookup: CDR1 SGHVS, CDR2 FNYEAQ. The V and J ends lost 4 bases and 4 bases respectively, with 19 bases between them. The CDR3 DNA reads as TGTGCCAGCAGCTCCGGCGCGGGTTTCCCTGGCTATGGCTACACCTTC. The encoded protein is CASSSGAGFPGYGYTF.

This clonotype was counted at least ten times. J is TRBJ2-5 and V is TRBV15, with 10 bases lining up with TRBD1. The CDR3 has 14 residues. Losses at the gene ends were 3 bases for V and 2 bases for J; bases not matched to a gene: 0. Germline V gene lookup returns CDR1 LNHNV and CDR2 YYDKDF (reference sequence). The chain's CDR3 is CATSRDRGQETQYF. The CDR3 DNA follows: TGTGCCACCAGCAGGGACAGGGGGCAAGAGACCCAGTACTTC.

This clonotype was counted at least ten times. The V gene is TRBV21-1, the J gene TRBJ2-7; the listed D gene, TRBD1, was not tested against the DNA. TRBV21-1 is classified as a pseudogene. The CDR3 loop spans 15 amino acids. The CDR3 DNA follows: TGTGCCAGCAGCAAAATACAGGGCGGCTCCTACGAGCAGTACTTC. It is translated as CASSKIQGGSYEQYF.

This clonotype appeared a few times. Germline and junction disagree at one end, which may indicate a read error. V usage is TRBV29-1 and J usage is TRBJ1-1, with D perhaps matching TRBD1 (5 bases). The CDR3 covers 13 residues. Per germline, CDR1 SQVTM and CDR2 ANQGSEA. This CDR3 is CSVEDGGETEVFF. In DNA form, the CDR3 reads TGCAGCGTTGAAGATGGGGGTGAGACTGAAGTTTTCTTT.

Ten or more counts support this clonotype. The chain links TRBV4-1 to TRBJ2-3, with 9 positions matching TRBD2. V shed 0 bases, J shed 1 base, and the junction held 2 bases outside the gene matches. CDR3 length equals 16 residues. Germline V lookup: CDR1 MGHRA, CDR2 YSYEKL. The CDR3, as DNA: TGCGCCAGCAGCCAAGATCAGCGGGGGGGCACAGATACGCAGTATTTT. It yields the protein CASSQDQRGGTDTQYF.